This T cell receptor (beta chain) was identified in a study of shared clonotypes between healthy human individuals. Study summary: A donor's plate count was three for CD4 naive and three for CD4 memory; CD8 naive had two and CD8 memory one.

The table lists this clone with a count of one. This CDR3 is 13 amino acids long. Germline V gene lookup returns CDR1 GTSNPN and CDR2 SVGIG (reference sequence). Between the trimmed V and J ends, which lost 4 bases and 10 bases, there was a span of 14 bases. TCRdb's table, derived via immunoSEQ multiplex PCR, lists solely in-frame clones and lacks some. The repertoire holds some 1 million clones, about 70% seen once, with 1.5% in the top ten. Sequencing was carried out using memory CD4+ T cells sorted from blood. The subset is: CD45RA-negative fraction. The rearrangement uses TRBV30 and TRBJ1-6; maybe TRBD1 (6 bases). The TCR originated in a man aged 18-30 years in good health. CDR3 sequence reads: CAWIPGQMSPLHF. In DNA form, the CDR3 reads TGTGCCTGGATTCCGGGACAAATGTCACCCCTCCACTTT.